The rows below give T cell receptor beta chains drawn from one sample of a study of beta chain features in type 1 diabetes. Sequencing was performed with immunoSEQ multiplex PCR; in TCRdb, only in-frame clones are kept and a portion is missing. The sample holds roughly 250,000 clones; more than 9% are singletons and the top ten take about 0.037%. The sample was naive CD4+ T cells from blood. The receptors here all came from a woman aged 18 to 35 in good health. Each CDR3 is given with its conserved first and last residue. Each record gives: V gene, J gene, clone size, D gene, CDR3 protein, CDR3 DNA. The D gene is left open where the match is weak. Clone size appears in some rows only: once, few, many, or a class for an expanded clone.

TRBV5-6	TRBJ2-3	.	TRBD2	CASSSPGLAGPDTQYF	TGTGCCAGCAGCTCACCGGGACTAGCGGGTCCAGATACGCAGTATTTT
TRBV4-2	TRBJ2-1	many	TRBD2	CASSLRATSGSDEQFF	TGTGCCAGCAGCCTACGCGCGACTAGCGGGAGTGATGAGCAGTTCTTC
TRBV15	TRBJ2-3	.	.	CATSRDLYRDSTDTQYF	TGTGCCACCAGCAGAGATCTCTACCGGGATAGCACAGATACGCAGTATTTT
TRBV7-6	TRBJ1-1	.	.	CASSMSGPTEAFF	TGTGCCAGCAGCATGAGCGGGCCCACTGAAGCTTTCTTT
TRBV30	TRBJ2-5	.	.	CAWAGKRGQETQYF	TGTGCCTGGGCGGGAAAGAGAGGCCAAGAGACCCAGTACTTC
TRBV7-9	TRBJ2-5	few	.	CASSFPVLQETQYF	TGTGCCAGCAGCTTTCCCGTTTTACAAGAGACCCAGTACTTC
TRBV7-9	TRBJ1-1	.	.	CASSLERGTEAFF	TGTGCCAGCAGCTTAGAACGGGGAACTGAAGCTTTCTTT
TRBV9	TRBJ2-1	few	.	CASSVQGTYNEQFF	TGTGCCAGCAGCGTACAGGGGACCTACAATGAGCAGTTCTTC
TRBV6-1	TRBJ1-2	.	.	CASSHGGDYGYTF	TGTGCCAGCTCCCACGGGGGGGACTATGGCTACACCTTC
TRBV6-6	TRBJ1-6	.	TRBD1	CASSDSSTGNNSPLHF	TGTGCCAGCAGCGACTCTTCGACAGGGAATAATTCACCCCTCCACTTT
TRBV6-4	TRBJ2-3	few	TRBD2	CASRRLAGEADTQYF	TGTGCCAGCAGAAGACTAGCGGGAGAAGCAGATACGCAGTATTTT
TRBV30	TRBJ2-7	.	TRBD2	CAWSAGLLAAISSYEQYF	TGTGCCTGGAGTGCGGGACTACTAGCGGCCATAAGCTCCTACGAGCAGTACTTC
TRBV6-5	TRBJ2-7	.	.	CASSYSAQGAYEQYF	TGTGCCAGCAGTTACTCGGCACAGGGTGCCTACGAGCAGTACTTC
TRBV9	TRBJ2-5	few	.	CASSVAGGVGGQYF	TGTGCCAGCAGCGTAGCTGGAGGGGTAGGAGGCCAGTACTTC
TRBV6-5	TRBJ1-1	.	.	CASSQAGVNTEAFF	TGTGCCAGCAGCCAAGCGGGTGTGAACACTGAAGCTTTCTTT
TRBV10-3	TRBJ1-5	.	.	CAISLGDVQQPQHF	TGTGCCATCAGTCTAGGGGATGTTCAGCAGCCCCAGCATTTT
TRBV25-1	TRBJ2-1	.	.	CASSTLGGPYNEQFF	TGTGCCAGCAGTACGCTCGGGGGTCCCTACAATGAGCAGTTCTTC
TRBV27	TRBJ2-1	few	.	CASSLSAGLVGNEQFF	TGTGCCAGCAGTTTAAGTGCAGGGCTTGTTGGAAATGAGCAGTTCTTC
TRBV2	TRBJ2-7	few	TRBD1	CASSEQGVSYEQYF	TGTGCCAGCAGTGAACAGGGGGTCTCCTACGAGCAGTACTTC